This entry concerns a single T cell receptor (beta chain). Unmatched junction bases numbered 7, after V lost 4 bases and J lost 1 base. Germline V gene sequence: CDR1 SGHVS, CDR2 FQNEAQ. The CDR3 covers 16 residues. The data belong to a study of blood T cell repertoires in COVID-19. The table came from immunoSEQ multiplex PCR; TCRdb's copy has only in-frame clones and leaves some out. The data contain 200,000 or so clones, about 80% of them singletons. Sequenced input: PBMCs or T cells enriched from blood (not recorded which). The chain has TRBV7-8 and TRBJ2-3; 8 bases map to TRBD2. This receptor was identified in a man aged 40-55 years who had recovered from COVID-19. CDR3 DNA sequence: TGTGCCAGCAGCTACATGGGGCGGGGGGGCACAGATACGCAGTATTTT. Its translation: CASSYMGRGGTDTQYF.